A single sample is the source of the 20 T cell receptor beta chains below, sequenced in a study of T-cell memory formation after mild COVID-19. From the 5' RACE reads, TCRdb called clonotypes with MiXCR, one entry per CDR3 protein. The sample records 550,000 to 650,000 distinct CDR3 sequences, approximately 15% being singletons. The sample comprised PBMCs or a T cell subset sorted from them (not recorded which). These receptors all stem from an adult woman who had mild COVID-19 (a few samples of this study predate the infection). Cell type and time point are not known.

The chain links TRBV7-8 to TRBJ2-1; tentatively, D is TRBD1 (6 bases). V shed 5 bases and J shed 10 bases, with 24 bases lying between them. The germline gives CDR1 SGHVS, CDR2 FQNEAQ. This CDR3 is 16 amino acids long. The DNA for the CDR3 is TGTGCCAGCAGCGTCCGGGACGTAGGGGGTTTGACGGAGCAGTTCTTC. The encoded protein is CASSVRDVGGLTEQFF.

This clonotype was detected only a few times. The chain is built from TRBV7-9 and TRBJ2-7; 7 bases are a match to TRBD1. Germline values: CDR1 SEHNR, CDR2 FQNEAQ (reference sequence). This CDR3 is built from 15 residues. J was trimmed by 3 bases and V by 1 base; bases with no gene match: 6. The CDR3 DNA follows: TGTGCCAGCAGCTTAGAGGCCGGGACAGACTACGAGCAGTACTTC. This gives the protein CASSLEAGTDYEQYF.

This rearrangement joins TRBV20-1 to TRBJ2-6, with TRBD1 matching over 11 bases. Germline CDR1 and CDR2: DFQATT and SNEGSKA (reference sequence). J was trimmed by 0 bases and V by 6 bases; bases with no gene match: 7. CDR3 length: 17 residues. In DNA form, the CDR3 reads TGCAGTGCCGGGGGGACAGGGGGACCCTCTGGGGCCAACGTCCTGACTTTC. Amino acids: CSAGGTGGPSGANVLTF.

In its sample, this clonotype was seen a few times. J is TRBJ2-3 and V is TRBV29-1; TRBD2 might be the D (5 bases). The germline gives CDR1 SQVTM, CDR2 ANQGSEA. Trimming took 7 bases from V and 4 from J, leaving 12 bases between them. This CDR3 has 12 residues. This chain's CDR3 is CSGRGNADTQYF. The CDR3 DNA reads TGCAGCGGACGGGGAAATGCAGATACGCAGTATTTT.

This chain joins TRBV30 and TRBJ1-1, with 8 bases aligning to TRBD1. Germline loops: CDR1 GTSNPN, CDR2 SVGIG (reference sequence). The CDR3 has 13 residues. V shed 3 bases and J 6 bases; nucleotides not matched to a gene: 6. The CDR3 spells CAWRHRGKAEAFF. CDR3 DNA: TGTGCCTGGAGGCACAGGGGGAAGGCTGAAGCTTTCTTT.

This clonotype showed up just a few times. CDR3 sequence reads: CSARVLHHPRAYGYTF. CDR3 in DNA: TGCAGTGCTAGAGTCTTGCACCACCCCCGTGCATATGGCTACACCTTC. This chain connects TRBV20-1 to TRBJ1-2; no clear D. Trimming took 1 base from V and 5 from J, leaving 20 bases between them. The CDR3 covers 16 residues. Germline V gene data show CDR1 as DFQATT and CDR2 as SNEGSKA (reference sequence).

A few counts support this clonotype. The rearrangement joins TRBV12-3 or TRBV12-4 to TRBJ2-1; possibly TRBD1 for D (6 bases). V was shortened by 5 bases and J by 2 bases, with 16 bases between the two germline ends. CDR3 length equals 16 residues. Here the CDR3 reads CASSNTGMGPYNEQFF. In DNA, the CDR3 is TGTGCCAGCAGTAACACAGGGATGGGACCCTACAATGAGCAGTTCTTC.

This clonotype was found a few times. The chain uses TRBV5-6 and TRBJ2-5; D is unresolved. V was trimmed by 1 base and J by 2 bases, leaving 6 bases between them. Germline V gives CDR1 SGHDT, CDR2 YYEEEE. The CDR3 sequence is 13 residues long. CDR3 nucleotide sequence: TGTGCCAGCAGCTTGAAACATCAAGAGACCCAGTACTTC. It codes for CASSLKHQETQYF. Complete variable domain (other parts from reference TRBV5-6 and TRBJ2-5): DAGVTQSPTHLIKTRGQQVTLRCSPKSGHDTVSWYQQALGQGPQFIFQYYEEEERQRGNFPDRFSGHQFPNYSSELNVNALLLGDSALYLCASSLKHQETQYFGPGTRLLVL.

V is TRBV4-1 and J is TRBJ1-4; D is uncertain. CDR3 length equals 13 residues. CDR1 is MGHRA and CDR2 is YSYEKL in the germline V gene. Deletions cut 1 base from V and 4 bases from J, with 4 bases between. Here the CDR3 reads CASSQAINEKLFF. The CDR3 DNA is TGCGCCAGCAGCCAAGCGATTAATGAAAAACTGTTTTTT.

This clonotype was detected only once. The chain links TRBV19 to TRBJ1-5; TRBD1 matches 7 bases. CDR3 length equals 15 residues. After removal of 9 bases from V and 0 bases from J, the junction contained 8 bases not matched to a gene. The germline V gene encodes CDR1 LNHDA and CDR2 SQIVND (reference sequence). In nucleotides, the CDR3 is TGTGCCAGCCATGACAGGGCCTATAGCAATCAGCCCCAGCATTTT. It codes for CASHDRAYSNQPQHF.

The gene calls are TRBV12-3 or TRBV12-4 and TRBJ2-7; 7 bases are shared with TRBD1. The CDR3 is made up of 16 amino acids. V trimming: 2 bases; J trimming: 5 bases; junction bases outside the gene matches: 12. The CDR3 DNA follows: TGTGCCAGCAGTTTATCGGCGTCAACAGGGGCCCACGAGCAGTACTTC. Its translation is CASSLSASTGAHEQYF.

This clonotype showed up just a few times. The J gene is TRBJ1-2, the V gene TRBV4-2; possibly TRBD1 for D (6 bases). The V end lost 4 bases, the J end lost 7 bases, and 13 bases lay between the germline ends. CDR3 length equals 13 residues. Germline lookup yields CDR1 LGHNA and CDR2 YNFKEQ. CDR3: CASSPTGTFGYTF. The CDR3 coding sequence is TGTGCCAGCAGCCCGACCGGGACATTTGGCTACACCTTC.

This clonotype was found many times. The chain combines TRBV5-1 with TRBJ2-1, with D uncertain. Germline CDR1 reads SGHRS; CDR2 reads YFSETQ. There are 15 residues in the CDR3. With 0 bases removed from V and 5 bases from J, the gap between germline ends came to 12 bases. This CDR3 is CASSLDEPTDNEQFF. In DNA form, the CDR3 reads TGCGCCAGCAGCTTGGACGAGCCTACCGACAATGAGCAGTTCTTC.

The chain employs TRBV7-6 and TRBJ1-1; D may be TRBD1 (5 bases). Germline assignment: CDR1 SGHVS and CDR2 FNYEAQ. The CDR3 is made up of 14 amino acids. Trimming removed 7 bases from V and 1 base from J, with 13 bases in between. The CDR3 spells CASNIGGSNTEAFF. The CDR3, as DNA: TGTGCCAGCAACATTGGGGGATCGAACACTGAAGCTTTCTTT.

This clonotype was found many times. The rearrangement uses TRBV7-2 and TRBJ2-2; D not resolved. V gave up 1 base and J gave up 4 bases, with 10 bases separating them. This CDR3 is 15 amino acids long. Germline V CDR1 and CDR2: SGHTA, FQGNSA. For the CDR3, the DNA is TGTGCCAGCAGCTTAGTAAGAGTTGTCACCGGGGAGCTGTTTTTT. Its translation: CASSLVRVVTGELFF. The full variable domain, with the rest looked up from reference TRBV7-2 and TRBJ2-2, is GAGVSQSPSNKVTEKGKDVELRCDPISGHTALYWYRQSLGQGLEFLIYFQGNSAPDKSGLPSDRFSAERTGGSVSTLTIQRTQQEDSAVYLCASSLVRVVTGELFFGEGSRLTVL.

This sequence joins TRBV7-6 and TRBJ2-2, with D perhaps TRBD1 (5 bases). The length of the CDR3 is 16 residues. With 2 bases removed from V and 1 base from J, the gap between germline ends came to 11 bases. Germline V gene lookup returns CDR1 SGHVS and CDR2 FNYEAQ. In DNA form, the CDR3 reads TGTGCCAGCAGCTTACCCTCCCAGGGGAACACCGGGGAGCTGTTTTTT. It yields the protein CASSLPSQGNTGELFF.

J is TRBJ2-2 and V is TRBV5-1; 11 bases agree with TRBD1. Germline-derived CDR1 and CDR2 are SGHRS and YFSETQ. The CDR3 totals 15 residues. The junction had 1 base not matched to a gene; V was cut back by 3 bases and J by 3 bases. DNA for the CDR3: TGCGCCAGCAGCTGGGGACAGGGGGACACCGGGGAGCTGTTTTTT. Its translation: CASSWGQGDTGELFF.

The chain uses TRBV7-9 and TRBJ1-2; D unclear. With 8 bases removed from V and 5 bases from J, the gap between germline ends came to 15 bases. The CDR3 is 13 amino acids. Germline V lookup: CDR1 SEHNR, CDR2 FQNEAQ (reference sequence). CDR3 sequence reads: CASLTKDRYGYTF. Written as DNA, the CDR3 is TGTGCCAGCTTAACGAAGGACCGGTATGGCTACACCTTC.

This chain links TRBV6-7 with TRBJ2-3; D unresolved. TRBV6-7 is an open reading frame whose function is uncertain. The CDR3 covers 12 residues. V was clipped by 4 bases and J by 4 bases, with 6 bases between them. CDR3 nucleotides: TGTGCCAGCAGTTCTGCTGCAGATACGCAGTATTTT. This encodes CASSSAADTQYF.

The CDR3 sequence is CASSLRWGPQETQYF. The CDR3 nucleotides are TGTGCCAGCAGCTTAAGGTGGGGGCCGCAAGAGACCCAGTACTTC. J is TRBJ2-5 and V is TRBV7-2, with a tentative D call TRBD1 (6 bases). There are 15 residues in the CDR3. Trimming pared 2 bases from V and 2 bases from J, leaving 12 bases between. Germline V CDR1 and CDR2: SGHTA, FQGNSA.